The T cell receptor (beta chain) described here comes from a study of human T cells and chemical hapten exposure. Looking at the study overall: Minor pooled library volume differences mainly drove per-sample TCR yield variation. Study-level points and caveats: TCRs whose frequency exceeded 1 in 1000 remained the same following DPC sensitization.

Total RNA came from unfractionated whole blood. Individual cDNA molecules each carried unique molecular identifiers attached by the library. Source study methods: TCRs per sample had a median of approximately 88,000 and ranged from about 20,000 to 700,000. TCRdb redid the calling of the reads with MiXCR, one entry per CDR3 protein. It is TCRdb's table, rather than the study itself, that gives the V and J calls and clone size. Altogether 100,000 to 150,000 distinct CDR3 sequences are present, more than 8.5% being singletons, with the ten largest covering 1.4%. This clonotype was found a few times. Its antigen is as yet unknown. Losses at the gene ends were 3 bases for V and 4 bases for J; bases not matched to a gene: 5. CDR3 length: 15 amino acids. The V gene's germline CDR1 is LNHDA and CDR2 SQIVND (reference sequence).

The source material was whole blood. The chain employs TRBV19 and TRBJ1-5; 8 bases fit TRBD1. The receptor comes from a human donor in good health. Some clones in this sample may be carry-over from other donors' samples. CDR3 in amino acids: CASSIPGQENQPQHF. CDR3 coding DNA: TGTGCCAGTAGTATCCCGGGACAGGAGAATCAGCCCCAGCATTTT.